This is a list of T cell receptor beta chains from one sample in a study of graft-versus-host responses after intestinal transplantation. Sequenced by immunoSEQ multiplex PCR; TCRdb stores in-frame clones only, minus some. The sample has 57,000 or so clones, more than 75% seen once. Sequenced material: PBMCs, taken almost 120 days after intestinal transplantation. The receptors stem from a human patient who received an intestinal transplant, so some T cells may come from the graft donor. CDR3s include the opening cysteine and the closing phenylalanine or tryptophan. The size entry is marked missing in some rows and otherwise reads once, few, many or a size class.

>NA|TRBV6-1
CASSLLARYEQYF
>NA|TRBV6-1
CASSEPLRGPYNEQFF
>NA|TRBV5-4
CASTPGDRVLTDTQYF
>NA|TRBV6-1
CASSEYAGWPTGELFF
>NA|TRBV2
CASTLRAGELFF
>NA|TRBV7-6
CASSKTGNTEAFF
>NA|TRBV19
CASTVGRSGGYTF
>NA|TRBV6-5
CASSYSQGDTDTQYF
>NA|TRBV5-5
CASSLEEQGWNQPQHF
>NA|TRBV27
CATRQGEIGYTF
>NA|TRBV19
CASSLRTASNQPQHF
>NA|TRBV12-1
CASSITVSRNRGDSCQPQHF
>NA|TRBV5-3
CARSLGDSQETQYF
>NA|TRBV28
CASSPVDRTTHSYEQYF
>NA|TRBV29-1
CSTESLFRNTEAFF
>NA|TRBV2
CASSEPENYEKLFF
>NA|TRBV5-1
CASSLIAPGTRNSPLHF
>NA|TRBV7-9
CASSLSRSPGEQFF
>NA|TRBV6-5
CASSFGENYGYTF
>NA|TRBV7-9
CASSLVGGDSDFNSPLHF
>few|TRBV6-5
CASKHDTAGYEQYF
>NA|TRBV6-1
CASSDGGLGTGNEKLFF
>NA|TRBV30
CACSGGGDGGAYYEQYF
>few|TRBV28
CASSLLTYEQYF
>NA|TRBV25-1
CVPLPQPGRSFYNEQFF
>NA|TRBV2
CASSSQGSSGNTIYF
>once|TRBV5-1
CASTISGFSYNEQFF
>NA|TRBV28
CASSSVYQETQYF
>NA|TRBV19
CASSPRGLGNYGYTF
>NA|TRBV18
CASAHTGGSAYEQYF
>NA|TRBV6-5
CASSYRAHEQYF
>NA|TRBV30
CAWSLVNSPLHF
>NA|TRBV28
CASSSPDHSTDTQYF
>NA|TRBV5-1
CASSLGSGDTQYF
>NA|TRBV20-1
CSAHFDTQYF
>NA|TRBV5-4
CASSLADSGELFF
>NA|TRBV5-6
CASSSPGAGDTEAFF
>once|TRBV28
CASTLLRRLAVQHF
>NA|TRBV6-1
CASSRKGLAAETQYF
>NA|TRBV10-3
CAISWDGGEQYF
>once|TRBV5-4
CASSASRDPYGYTF
>NA|TRBV27
CASSLGFRTGFDEQYF
>few|TRBV10-3
CAISPLMNTEAFF
>NA|TRBV6-1
CASSEDGVWGYEQYF
>NA|TRBV30
CAWRRAWGEAFF
>NA|TRBV27
CASSFGGRQPYEQYF
>NA|TRBV18
CASAIGADTEAFF
>NA|TRBV6-5
CASSTGQINTGELFF
>NA|TRBV27
CASRDLPGREQYF
>NA|TRBV2
CASRVQRVEEKLFF
>NA|TRBV6-6
CASSYSRGQPQHF
>NA|TRBV5-6
CASSFGTHVAPDEQFF
>NA|TRBV27
CASSRGLEQYF
>NA|TRBV7-8
CASSFGRTGETQYF